The 23 T cell receptor beta chains in this list originate from one sample, sequenced in a study of regulatory T cells in long-lasting Graves disease. Building of the TCR beta libraries involved iRepertoire HTBI primers and Arm-PCR of CDR3 regions. From the multiplex PCR reads, TCRdb called clonotypes with MiXCR, one entry per CDR3 protein. The table records roughly 610,000 distinct CDR3 sequences, roughly 15% of them present only once. The sample's time point: newly diagnosed GD, antithyroid drugs for less than 3 months. Making the TCR library involved RNA that had been extracted from PBMCs. These data were likewise used in another study, on T cells in Graves' hyperthyroidism and ophthalmopathy.

The sequenced sample was peripheral blood mononuclear cells (PBMCs), obtained at new diagnosis, from a patient treated with antithyroid drugs. These receptors were obtained from a man between 18 and 29 years old with Graves disease.

This clonotype was detected ten times or more. This rearrangement joins TRBV30 to TRBJ1-2; 7 bases match TRBD1. The V gene's germline CDR1 is GTSNPN and CDR2 SVGIG (reference sequence). CDR3 length equals 13 residues. V shed 2 bases, J shed 7 bases, and the junction held 7 bases outside the gene matches. This chain's CDR3 is CAWSRQGFFGYTF. CDR3 coding DNA: TGTGCCTGGAGTCGACAGGGTTTTTTTGGCTACACCTTC.

This clonotype was seen a handful of times. The V call is TRBV29-1, the J call TRBJ2-7; D is undetermined. V was cut by 7 bases and J by 4 bases, with 14 bases left in between. Germline V gene lookup returns CDR1 SQVTM and CDR2 ANQGSEA. CDR3 length equals 12 residues. The CDR3 region has the DNA TGCAGCGCTGCCAACCTGGGGTACGAGCAGTACTTC. This codes for CSAANLGYEQYF.

A few counts support this clonotype. The chain joins TRBV5-1 to TRBJ1-6; 7 bases fit TRBD1. This CDR3 is built from 14 residues. Germline CDR1 and CDR2: SGHRS and YFSETQ. V shed 6 bases, J shed 5 bases, and the junction held 5 bases outside the gene matches. The CDR3 DNA reads TGCGCCAGCAACCCCGGACAGGATAATTCACCCCTCCACTTT. Amino acids: CASNPGQDNSPLHF.

The chain combines TRBV6-5 with TRBJ2-2; a weak D match, TRBD1 (5 bases). The CDR3 spans 16 residues. Trimming removed 4 bases from V and 5 bases from J, with 17 bases in between. Germline CDR1 MNHEY, CDR2 SVGAGI. CDR3 nucleotides: TGTGCCAGCAGTTCTCGGCAGGGAAGGTATACCGGGGAGCTGTTTTTT. Translation gives CASSSRQGRYTGELFF.

The V gene is TRBV6-5, the J gene TRBJ1-5; D ambiguous. With 2 bases removed from V and 2 bases from J, the gap between germline ends came to 16 bases. The CDR3 covers 17 residues. Germline V CDR1 and CDR2: MNHEY, SVGAGI. The DNA for the CDR3 is TGTGCCAGCAGTTACAACCCACCGCCGTTGGGCAATCAGCCCCAGCATTTT. This sequence encodes CASSYNPPPLGNQPQHF.

The chain employs TRBV7-9 and TRBJ2-7, with D maybe TRBD1 (6 bases). The length of the CDR3 is 12 residues. V was trimmed by 5 bases and J by 6 bases, leaving 11 bases between them. CDR1 is SEHNR and CDR2 is FQNEAQ in the germline V gene (reference sequence). In DNA form, the CDR3 reads TGTGCCAGCAGCAAACAGGGCGGCGAGCAGTACTTC. Its translation: CASSKQGGEQYF.

The chain combines TRBV30 with TRBJ2-7; TRBD1 is a possible D gene (6 bases). V lost 2 bases, J lost 4 bases, and 18 bases lay in between. Germline V gives CDR1 GTSNPN, CDR2 SVGIG (reference sequence). The length of the CDR3 is 15 residues. CDR3 nucleotide sequence: TGTGCCTGGAGTCAGGGCCCGGACAGAATTTACGAGCAGTACTTC. Translating it yields CAWSQGPDRIYEQYF. The full variable domain, completed using reference TRBV30 and TRBJ2-7, is SQTIHQWPATLVQPVGSPLSLECTVEGTSNPNLYWYRQAAGRGLQLLFYSVGIGQISSEVPQNLSASRPQDRQFILSSKKLLLSDSGFYLCAWSQGPDRIYEQYFGPGTRLTVT.

Ten or more counts support this clonotype. This chain joins TRBV5-1 and TRBJ2-1; 9 bases map to TRBD2. Germline lookup yields CDR1 SGHRS and CDR2 YFSETQ. Trimming cost V 4 bases and J 0 bases; bases outside gene matches: 5. CDR3 length: 16 residues. CDR3 protein: CASSTGLAASYNEQFF. In DNA, the CDR3 is TGCGCCAGCAGCACGGGACTAGCAGCCTCCTACAATGAGCAGTTCTTC.

This clonotype appeared many times. The chain employs TRBV30 and TRBJ2-5; possible D gene TRBD2, 6 bases. CDR3 length: 16 amino acids. Germline assignment: CDR1 GTSNPN and CDR2 SVGIG (reference sequence). V lost 3 bases and J 4 bases, leaving 21 bases between the germline ends. Here the CDR3 reads CAWSGARTIRRETQYF. The CDR3 coding sequence is TGTGCCTGGAGCGGAGCAAGGACTATCAGGCGAGAGACCCAGTACTTC.

The sample holds a few counts of this clonotype. The gene calls are TRBV6-2 or TRBV6-3 and TRBJ2-3, with TRBD1 as a possible D gene (5 bases). The length of the CDR3 is 15 residues. CDR1 is MNHEY and CDR2 is SVGEGT in the germline V gene. Trimming stripped 6 bases from V and 0 bases from J, with 13 bases between. Written as DNA, the CDR3 is TGTGCCAGCAGACCCCAGGGCTTCAGCACAGATACGCAGTATTTT. This sequence encodes CASRPQGFSTDTQYF.

This clonotype was counted at least ten times. The V call is TRBV19, the J call TRBJ2-1, with D perhaps matching TRBD2 (6 bases). The germline CDR1 and CDR2 sequences are LNHDA and SQIVND (reference sequence). This CDR3 region has 13 residues. V shed 5 bases and J shed 3 bases, with 8 bases lying between them. CDR3 in DNA: TGTGCCAGTAGTGCGACTAGCTACAATGAGCAGTTCTTC. Translating gives CASSATSYNEQFF.

The CDR3 bases are TGCAGTGCTAGAGTCGGGGACAATGAGCAGTTCTTC. The encoded protein is CSARVGDNEQFF. The chain combines TRBV20-1 with TRBJ2-1; maybe TRBD2 (5 bases). V lost 1 base, J lost 5 bases, and 6 bases lay in between. The CDR3 is 12 residues long. Germline V gene lookup returns CDR1 DFQATT and CDR2 SNEGSKA (reference sequence).

This clonotype appeared a few times. The gene calls are TRBV7-3 and TRBJ2-1; possible D gene TRBD2, 5 bases. This CDR3 spans 21 amino acids. Trimming pared 5 bases from V and 0 bases from J, leaving 29 bases between. Per germline, CDR1 SGHTA and CDR2 FQGTGA. Written as DNA, the CDR3 is TGTGCCAGCAGCCTTAGGAGCATAGAGGGTTTTAAGGAGAGCTCCTACAATGAGCAGTTCTTC. It is translated as CASSLRSIEGFKESSYNEQFF.

On this clonotype itself: Being one base from a much bigger clone, this may be a read error. The chain employs TRBV20-1 and TRBJ1-5, with TRBD1 as a possible D gene (6 bases). The CDR3 loop spans 16 amino acids. Germline loops: CDR1 DFQATT, CDR2 SNEGSKA (reference sequence). The CDR3 DNA reads as TGCAGTACTAGAGCCGGGGGCGATTATAGCAATCAGCCCCAGCATTTT. Translating gives CSTRAGGDYSNQPQHF.

The rearrangement joins TRBV20-1 to TRBJ2-7, with TRBD2 identical over 8 bases. The CDR3 sequence is 14 residues long. V gave up 4 bases and J gave up 7 bases; unmatched junction bases: 12. The germline gives CDR1 DFQATT, CDR2 SNEGSKA (reference sequence). As DNA, the CDR3 is TGCAGTGCTATCCCGGGAGGGCGGATTGGGGAGCAGTACTTC. Protein product: CSAIPGGRIGEQYF.

The table lists this clonotype with many counts. One end of the junction does not line up with germline, which may come from a read error. The rearrangement links TRBV12-3 or TRBV12-4 to TRBJ2-1; a possible D gene is TRBD2 (6 bases). There are 18 residues in the CDR3. The DNA of the CDR3 is TGTGCCAGCAGTTCGTTGGGGGTTCTATTGGGAGGTGACAATGCGCAGTTCTTC. This encodes CASSSLGVLLGGDNAQFF.

This chain connects TRBV28 to TRBJ1-4; D perhaps matches TRBD1 (5 bases). The CDR3 loop spans 14 amino acids. The V and J ends lost 7 bases and 5 bases respectively, with 14 bases between them. Germline lookup yields CDR1 MDHEN and CDR2 SYDVKM. This CDR3 reads CASISGTGNEKLFF. Written as DNA, the CDR3 is TGTGCCAGCATTTCCGGGACGGGGAATGAAAAACTGTTTTTT.

J is TRBJ1-1 and V is TRBV6-1; tentative D call: TRBD1 (5 bases). Between the trimmed V and J ends, which lost 8 bases and 0 bases, there was a span of 16 bases. The germline V gene encodes CDR1 MNHNS and CDR2 SASEGT. CDR3 size: 15 residues. The CDR3 here is CASGVNRDLNTEAFF. As DNA, the CDR3 is TGTGCCAGCGGGGTTAATCGGGACCTGAACACTGAAGCTTTCTTT.

This chain connects TRBV27 to TRBJ2-1; no firm D call. The J call may be faulty, since TRBJ2-5 better matches the DNA end. Per germline, CDR1 MNHEY and CDR2 SMNVEV (reference sequence). This CDR3 region has 13 residues. The DNA for the CDR3 is TGTGCCAGCAGCCAAATACAGCGAGAGACCCAGTACTTC. Protein sequence: CASSQIQRETQYF.

There are a few counts of this clonotype. The J gene is TRBJ2-7, the V gene TRBV9; 13 nucleotides line up with TRBD2. The CDR3 runs to 15 residues. Germline lookup yields CDR1 SGDLS and CDR2 YYNGEE. Germline trimming cut 2 bases from V and 1 base from J; bases unmatched to any gene: 0. CDR3 nucleotide sequence: TGTGCCAGCAGCGTGGGACTAGCGGGATCCTACGAGCAGTACTTC. Translated, it gives CASSVGLAGSYEQYF.

DNA for the CDR3: TGTGCCAGCAGCGAGGAAGGTGAGCAGTTCTTC. It encodes CASSEEGEQFF. The chain links TRBV28 to TRBJ2-1, with D unclear. The V end was cut by 6 bases, the J end by 9 bases, with 9 bases between. This CDR3 comprises 11 residues. Germline CDR1 reads MDHEN; CDR2 reads SYDVKM.

Of note for this clonotype: A much larger clonotype is one base distant, so this may be a read error. The CDR3 protein is CASRQGLDEQFF. The DNA for the CDR3 is TGTGCCAGCAGACAGGGTCTCGACGAGCAGTTCTTC. The chain employs TRBV12-3 or TRBV12-4 and TRBJ2-1, with D maybe TRBD1 (6 bases). Trimming removed 6 bases from V and 10 bases from J, with 13 bases in between. The CDR3 loop spans 12 amino acids.

This clonotype was picked up many times. One end of the junction is discordant with germline, which a read error may explain. The rearrangement links TRBV5-1 to TRBJ1-1, with D possibly being TRBD1 (6 bases). CDR1 is SGHRS, CDR2 YFSETQ, per germline. There are 14 residues in the CDR3. CDR3 amino acids: CASSSDRRGTEAFF. The CDR3 coding sequence is TGTGCCAGCAGCTCTGACAGAAGGGGGACTGAAGCTTTCTTT. Combining the CDR3 with reference TRBV5-1 and TRBJ1-1 gives the whole variable domain KAGVTQTPRYLIKTRGQQVTLSCSPISGHRSVSWYQQTPGQGLQFLFEYFSETQRNKGNFPGRFSGRQFSNSRSEMNVSTLELGDSALYLCASSSDRRGTEAFFGQGTRLTVV.